These 21 T cell receptor beta chains originate from one sample sequenced in a study of regulatory T cells in long-lasting Graves disease. Time point meaning: newly diagnosed GD, antithyroid drugs for less than 3 months. Preparation of the TCR library used RNA extracted from PBMCs. To make TCR beta libraries, researchers used iRepertoire HTBI primers and Arm-PCR of CDR3 regions. One entry per CDR3 protein results from TCRdb running MiXCR on the multiplex PCR reads. The sample carries hundreds of thousands of distinct CDR3 sequences, around 13% recorded once. These data were also reused for a study on T cells in Graves' hyperthyroidism and ophthalmopathy.

This specimen was peripheral blood mononuclear cells (PBMCs), taken at new diagnosis, from a patient treated with antithyroid drugs. Receptor source: a woman under 40 with Graves disease.

This clonotype was recorded many times. J is TRBJ2-7 and V is TRBV18; D might be TRBD2 (5 bases). V was clipped by 6 bases and J by 4 bases, with 13 bases between them. In germline, CDR1 is KGHSH, CDR2 LQKENI. The CDR3 is made up of 13 amino acids. CDR3 loop: CASSREHRYEQYF. The CDR3, as DNA: TGTGCCAGCTCTCGGGAACACCGGTACGAGCAGTACTTC.

This chain links TRBV2 with TRBJ2-3; 7 bases fit TRBD2. There are 16 residues in the CDR3. Germline CDR1 is SNHLY and CDR2 is FYNNEI. J lost 2 bases, V lost 5 bases, and 10 bases had no gene match. CDR3 sequence: CASSLRAAGYTDTQYF. DNA for the CDR3: TGTGCCAGCAGTTTGAGAGCAGCGGGATACACAGATACGCAGTATTTT.

Ten or more counts support this clonotype. The gene calls are TRBV11-2 and TRBJ2-2; D remains ambiguous. Trimming stripped 5 bases from V and 7 bases from J, with 8 bases between. Germline CDR1 reads SGHAT; CDR2 reads FQNNGV. This CDR3 spans 12 amino acids. Here the CDR3 reads CASSGVGGELFF. CDR3 in DNA: TGTGCCAGCAGCGGGGTAGGCGGGGAGCTGTTTTTT.

This clonotype was seen many times. The genes are TRBV28 and TRBJ2-1; the D gene is possibly TRBD1 (5 bases). The CDR3 runs to 12 residues. Germline V CDR1 and CDR2: MDHEN, SYDVKM. V dropped 5 bases and J dropped 6 bases, with 8 bases sitting between them. The CDR3 loop reads CASSQGPNEQFF. The DNA for the CDR3 is TGTGCCAGCAGTCAGGGCCCCAATGAGCAGTTCTTC.

This clonotype was counted ten times or more. The genes are TRBV3-1 and TRBJ1-1; D not resolved. The V and J ends lost 1 base and 11 bases respectively, with 14 bases between them. The CDR3 extends over 13 amino acids. Germline V gene lookup returns CDR1 LGHDT and CDR2 YNNKEL (reference sequence). The CDR3 nucleotides read TGTGCCAGCAGCCAAGGGGGTTACGCACGGGCTTTCTTT. Its protein product is CASSQGGYARAFF.

This clonotype was detected ten times or more. This chain links TRBV24-1 with TRBJ1-5; 12 bases agree with TRBD1. CDR1 is KGHDR, CDR2 SFDVKD, per germline. The CDR3 is 16 amino acids. The V and J ends lost 2 bases and 9 bases, in that order; junction bases with no gene match: 7. CDR3 protein: CATSDSGQGASWPQHF. The CDR3 DNA is TGTGCCACCAGTGATTCGGGACAGGGGGCCTCCTGGCCCCAGCATTTT.

The J gene is TRBJ2-1, the V gene TRBV3-1; TRBD2 matches 10 bases. Per germline, CDR1 LGHDT and CDR2 YNNKEL (reference sequence). The CDR3 has 14 residues. V trimming: 2 bases; J trimming: 9 bases; junction bases outside the gene matches: 4. The DNA for the CDR3 is TGTGCCAGCAGCCAAAGCGGGAGGGCCGGTGAGCAGTTCTTC. Amino acid sequence: CASSQSGRAGEQFF.

This chain uses TRBV6-1 with TRBJ1-1; D is unclear. V shed 8 bases and J shed 2 bases, with 9 bases lying between them. Per germline, CDR1 MNHNS and CDR2 SASEGT. The CDR3 extends over 12 amino acids. The CDR3 DNA reads TGTGCCAGCGCCGTAAGAAACACTGAAGCTTTCTTT. It encodes CASAVRNTEAFF.

This clonotype was counted many times. V and J are TRBV18 and TRBJ1-1, with 7 bases aligning to TRBD1. The trim removed 4 bases at V and 3 bases at J, leaving 11 bases unmatched. CDR1 and CDR2 from the germline V gene are KGHSH and LQKENI. This CDR3 comprises 16 residues. Written as DNA, the CDR3 is TGTGCCAGCTCACAACAGGGGATTTCGACGTACACTGAAGCTTTCTTT. Translated: CASSQQGISTYTEAFF.

Many counts were recorded for this clonotype. The rearrangement uses TRBV28 and TRBJ2-4, with 7 bases identical to TRBD2. CDR3 length equals 16 residues. Germline assignment: CDR1 MDHEN and CDR2 SYDVKM. The V segment lost 5 bases and the J segment 0 bases; nucleotides outside the gene matches: 7. CDR3 sequence (DNA): TGTGCCAGCAGTCCTCTAGCGGAGCTAGCCAAAAACATTCAGTACTTC. Translation gives CASSPLAELAKNIQYF. The complete variable domain, with remaining parts taken from reference TRBV28 and TRBJ2-4, reads DVKVTQSSRYLVKRTGEKVFLECVQDMDHENMFWYRQDPGLGLRLIYFSYDVKMKEKGDIPEGYSVSREKKERFSLILESASTNQTSMYLCASSPLAELAKNIQYFGAGTRLSVL.

This clonotype was seen a few times. The chain links TRBV25-1 to TRBJ1-4; D is undetermined. This CDR3 contains 13 residues. CDR1 MGHDK and CDR2 SYGVNS come from the germline V gene. Trimming took 8 bases from V and 0 from J, leaving 7 bases between them. DNA for the CDR3: TGTGCCAGCGTCCATCCAACTAATGAAAAACTGTTTTTT. Its protein is CASVHPTNEKLFF.

The table lists this clonotype with a few counts. The chain joins TRBV7-9 to TRBJ2-7; 10 positions match TRBD1. The CDR3 has 15 residues. Germline V lookup: CDR1 SEHNR, CDR2 FQNEAQ (reference sequence). V dropped 5 bases and J dropped 3; count of bases not matched to a gene: 7. CDR3 in amino acids: CASSTFGTGVYEQYF. DNA of the CDR3: TGTGCCAGCAGCACCTTTGGGACAGGGGTCTACGAGCAGTACTTC.

This clonotype was counted ten times or more. The chain combines TRBV28 with TRBJ1-2, with D unclear. The CDR3 extends over 12 amino acids. Germline assignment: CDR1 MDHEN and CDR2 SYDVKM. The V end lost 8 bases, the J end lost 8 bases, and 15 bases lay between the germline ends. Here the CDR3 reads CASSSAGFGYTF. As DNA, the CDR3 is TGTGCCAGCTCTTCGGCGGGGTTCGGCTACACCTTC.

The sample holds many counts of this clonotype. The genes are TRBV2 and TRBJ2-1, with TRBD2 identical over 7 bases. Trimming cost V 4 bases and J 5 bases; bases outside gene matches: 8. Germline V gene sequence: CDR1 SNHLY, CDR2 FYNNEI. CDR3 length equals 15 residues. CDR3 amino acids: CASSVTSARHNEQFF. CDR3 bases: TGTGCCAGCAGTGTTACTAGCGCGCGACACAATGAGCAGTTCTTC.

This clonotype was detected many times. The chain joins TRBV28 to TRBJ1-6; 10 nucleotides match TRBD1. CDR1 is MDHEN, CDR2 SYDVKM, per germline. V lost 8 bases, J lost 6 bases, and 19 bases stayed unmatched. The CDR3 totals 19 residues. CDR3 sequence reads: CASGSPRGGRTGGNSPLHF. The DNA for the CDR3 is TGTGCCAGCGGATCGCCTCGGGGTGGACGGACAGGGGGTAATTCACCCCTCCACTTT.

This clonotype was detected ten times or more. J is TRBJ1-2 and V is TRBV5-1, with a possible D match to TRBD1 (5 bases). Trimming removed 4 bases at V and 4 bases at J, with 23 bases between. This CDR3 is built from 17 residues. Looked up from germline, CDR1 is SGHRS and CDR2 is YFSETQ. The CDR3 sequence: CASSNGHRDVLPYGYTF. The CDR3 DNA follows: TGCGCCAGCAGCAACGGACACCGCGACGTTCTTCCCTATGGCTACACCTTC.

This clonotype turned up a few times. This chain uses TRBV20-1 with TRBJ1-3; unclear D gene. The CDR3 loop spans 11 amino acids. Trimming took off 6 bases at V and 11 bases at J, with 14 bases between the two ends. Germline V gene sequence: CDR1 DFQATT, CDR2 SNEGSKA (reference sequence). The CDR3 DNA is TGCAGTGCCCTGTCCCTCGTCGCCATATATTTT. Protein: CSALSLVAIYF.

Many counts were recorded for this clonotype. The V and J genes are TRBV12-3 or TRBV12-4 and TRBJ1-2; perhaps TRBD1 as D (6 bases). This CDR3 contains 11 residues. V lost 5 bases and J 7 bases, leaving 8 bases between the germline ends. CDR3 amino acids: CASSDRSGYTF. DNA of the CDR3: TGTGCCAGCAGTGACAGGTCTGGCTACACCTTC.

This clonotype was seen more than once but under ten times. The genes are TRBV11-2 and TRBJ2-7; D unclear. The ends were cut back, 0 bases at V and 6 bases at J, with 6 bases in the middle. The CDR3 has 12 amino acids. Per germline, CDR1 SGHAT and CDR2 FQNNGV. The CDR3 region has the DNA TGTGCCAGCAGCTTAGAAAGAGGCGAGCAGTACTTC. It specifies CASSLERGEQYF.

In its sample, this clonotype was seen many times. The rearrangement joins TRBV11-2 to TRBJ2-7; 7 positions agree with TRBD2. The CDR3 has 17 amino acids. The germline V gene has CDR1 SGHAT and CDR2 FQNNGV. The trim removed 5 bases at V and 3 bases at J, leaving 16 bases unmatched. The CDR3 sequence: CASSLSLASGRDYEQYF. The CDR3 coding sequence is TGTGCCAGCAGCCTGTCACTAGCGTCGGGCCGAGACTACGAGCAGTACTTC. Together with reference TRBV11-2 and TRBJ2-7, the CDR3 gives the full variable domain: EAGVAQSPRYKIIEKRQSVAFWCNPISGHATLYWYQQILGQGPKLLIQFQNNGVVDDSQLPKDRFSAERLKGVDSTLKIQPAKLEDSAVYLCASSLSLASGRDYEQYFGPGTRLTVT.

This clonotype appeared many times. V gene TRBV28 combines with J gene TRBJ1-5, with D unclear. Trimming took off 2 bases at V and 0 bases at J, with 8 bases between the two ends. The CDR3 spans 15 residues. Germline V gene lookup returns CDR1 MDHEN and CDR2 SYDVKM. This CDR3 is CASSLRWYSNQPQHF. DNA of the CDR3: TGTGCCAGCAGTTTAAGGTGGTATAGCAATCAGCCCCAGCATTTT.